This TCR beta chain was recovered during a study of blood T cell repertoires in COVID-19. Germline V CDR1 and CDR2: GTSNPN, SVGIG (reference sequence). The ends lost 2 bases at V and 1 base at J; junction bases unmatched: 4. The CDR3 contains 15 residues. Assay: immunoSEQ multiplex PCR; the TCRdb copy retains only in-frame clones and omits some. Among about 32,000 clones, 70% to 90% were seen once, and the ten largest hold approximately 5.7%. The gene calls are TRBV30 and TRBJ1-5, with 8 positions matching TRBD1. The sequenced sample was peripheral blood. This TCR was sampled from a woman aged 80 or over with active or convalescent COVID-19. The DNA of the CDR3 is TGTGCCTGGAGTCGGACAGGGCGAAGCAATCAGCCCCAGCATTTT. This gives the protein CAWSRTGRSNQPQHF.